This T cell receptor beta chain was profiled in a study of CD8 T cells in ankylosing spondylitis. Study outcomes and limitations: According to the report, clones linked to the disease were significantly enriched in matched synovial fluid samples taken from ankylosing spondylitis patients. Made up of 7 to 9 highly homologous variants, a TCR beta motif appeared characteristic of ankylosing spondylitis blood.

This clonotype was observed at least ten times. The antigen remains unidentified. Libraries of TCR beta came from quantitative 5'-RACE with molecular barcodes. One entry per CDR3 protein results from TCRdb running MiXCR on the 5' RACE reads. The sample shows 750,000 to 850,000 distinct CDR3 sequences, about 12% of them seen only once. The CDR3 consists of 13 residues. Per the germline V gene, CDR1 is KGHSH and CDR2 is LQKENI. V lost 3 bases and J 2 bases, leaving 7 bases between the germline ends. The chain recombines TRBV18 with TRBJ2-5, with D possibly matching TRBD1 (5 bases). Specimen: blood, either unsorted or a sorted T cell fraction (not recorded which). This clonotype was obtained from a male donor with ankylosing spondylitis. The CDR3 spells CASSPRTQETQYF. The DNA for the CDR3 is TGTGCCAGCTCACCCCGGACACAAGAGACCCAGTACTTC.